A selection of T cell receptor beta chains follows, all from one sample in a study of T-cell memory formation after mild COVID-19. TCRdb analysed the 5' RACE reads with MiXCR anew, one entry per CDR3 protein. The data show about 190,000 distinct CDR3 sequences, about 16% seen once. The sample comprised PBMCs or a T cell subset sorted from them (not recorded which). These receptors were taken from an adult woman who had mild COVID-19 (a few samples of this study predate the infection). Cell type and time point are not known. Each CDR3 is given with its conserved first and last residue. Each record gives: J gene, D gene, V gene, clone size, CDR3 DNA, CDR3 protein. The D gene is left open where the match is weak. Some rows have no size entry. The others give once, few or many, or a class for an expanded clone.

>TRBJ1-5|NA|TRBV12-3/TRBV12-4|NA
TGTGCCAGCAGTTTTCCAGGGTCTCCCCAGCATTTT
CASSFPGSPQHF
>TRBJ2-4|TRBD2|TRBV12-3/TRBV12-4|few
TGTGCCAGCAGACAGAGGACTAGCGGGGGGGCCGGCATTCAGTACTTC
CASRQRTSGGAGIQYF
>TRBJ1-2|TRBD1|TRBV27|NA
TGTGCCAGCAGTTTAGGGGGGACAGCGAACTATGGCTACACCTTC
CASSLGGTANYGYTF
>TRBJ2-1|TRBD2|TRBV12-3/TRBV12-4|few
TGTGCCAGCACCTCGGGCGGGAGACTAGCCTCCAGGAACAATGAGCAGTTCTTC
CASTSGGRLASRNNEQFF
>TRBJ2-1|TRBD2|TRBV12-3/TRBV12-4|many
TGTGCCAGCAGTTGGCTAGCGGGACTCTACAATGAGCAGTTCTTC
CASSWLAGLYNEQFF
>TRBJ1-2|TRBD1|TRBV5-1|few
TGCGCCAGCAGATATACCCGACAGGGCCGGGGCTATGGCTACACCTTC
CASRYTRQGRGYGYTF
>TRBJ1-2|TRBD1|TRBV3-1|few
TGTGCCAGCAGCCAAGGAGGGGGCGGTATCAATGGCTACACCTTC
CASSQGGGGINGYTF
>TRBJ2-5|NA|TRBV12-3/TRBV12-4|few
TGTGCCAGCAGTTTTGGGGTTATGGAGACCCAGTACTTC
CASSFGVMETQYF
>TRBJ1-5|NA|TRBV12-3/TRBV12-4|NA
TGTGCCAGCACCTCAAGGGGTTGGGCCCAGCATTTT
CASTSRGWAQHF
>TRBJ2-1|NA|TRBV4-3|NA
TGCGCCAGCAGCCAAGAGGGGCGACTGGGCGGGTACAATGAGCAGTTCTTC
CASSQEGRLGGYNEQFF
>TRBJ1-2|NA|TRBV5-1|NA
TGCGCCAGCAGCTCCGACAGAGGTAGAGATGGCTACACCTTC
CASSSDRGRDGYTF
>TRBJ2-5|NA|TRBV4-1|NA
TGCGCCAGCAGCCCCAGCCAAGAGACCCAGTACTTC
CASSPSQETQYF
>TRBJ1-4|NA|TRBV15|NA
TGTGCCACCTCAGGGTCCCCGGTGTCTAATGAAAAACTGTTTTTT
CATSGSPVSNEKLFF
>TRBJ1-2|NA|TRBV6-5|NA
TGTGCCAGCAGGCCGGGGGACCGATATGGCTACACCTTC
CASRPGDRYGYTF
>TRBJ1-5|TRBD1|TRBV5-6|NA
TGTGCCAGCAGGATTGCAGGGGGAAGTCAGCCCCAGCATTTT
CASRIAGGSQPQHF
>TRBJ1-1|NA|TRBV4-2|NA
TGTGCCAGCAGCCAAGCTGATCGGGGGGATTCTGAAGCTTTCTTT
CASSQADRGDSEAFF
>TRBJ2-1|NA|TRBV12-3/TRBV12-4|NA
TGTGCCAGCAGTTCACAGGGTCTTGGGCAGTTCTTC
CASSSQGLGQFF
>TRBJ1-4|NA|TRBV3-1|NA
TGTGCCAGCAGCCACGGACAGCCGACTGAAAAACTGTTTTTT
CASSHGQPTEKLFF
>TRBJ1-1|NA|TRBV6-2/TRBV6-3|few
TGTGCCAGCAGGGGAGCCGGGACTCACGAAGCTTTCTTT
CASRGAGTHEAFF
>TRBJ1-1|NA|TRBV19|NA
TGTGCCAGTACGCCCGGGGGATTAAGGAACACTGAAGCTTTCTTT
CASTPGGLRNTEAFF
>TRBJ1-5|NA|TRBV29-1|few
TGCAGCGTTGTCGTAGGTGGCAGGGATGACCCCCAGCATTTT
CSVVVGGRDDPQHF
>TRBJ2-7|TRBD1|TRBV6-1|few
TGTGCCAGCAGCCGAGACAGGGTGGGAGAGCAGTACTTC
CASSRDRVGEQYF
>TRBJ2-3|TRBD1|TRBV5-1|NA
TGCGCCAGCAGCTTGTTTCAGGGGGCCGGAGATACGCAGTATTTT
CASSLFQGAGDTQYF
>TRBJ1-1|NA|TRBV29-1|few
TGCAGCGTTGTCACCCCGGGGAACACTGAAGCTTTCTTT
CSVVTPGNTEAFF
>TRBJ2-1|TRBD2|TRBV7-2|few
TGTGCCAGCACCTTTAGCGGGAGCGGGTACAATGAGCAGTTCTTC
CASTFSGSGYNEQFF
>TRBJ2-5|TRBD2|TRBV5-5|NA
TGTGCCAGCAGCTCCTTCGGGGGGGCGGAAGAGACCCAGTACTTC
CASSSFGGAEETQYF
>TRBJ2-3|TRBD2|TRBV20-1|NA
TGCAGTGCTAGAGATAGTTTAGCGGGGTCTAGCACAGATACGCAGTATTTT
CSARDSLAGSSTDTQYF
>TRBJ2-4|TRBD2|TRBV12-3/TRBV12-4|few
TGTGCCAGCAGTTTCGGGGGGGGGACGGTAGCCAAAAACATTCAGTACTTC
CASSFGGGTVAKNIQYF
>TRBJ2-1|NA|TRBV7-9|many
TGTGCCAGCAGCTCGGGACTGGTTGTGTTCTTC
CASSSGLVVFF
>TRBJ2-6|NA|TRBV12-3/TRBV12-4|NA
TGTGCCAGCAGTTTCAACTCTGGGGCCAACGTCCTGACTTTC
CASSFNSGANVLTF
>TRBJ1-2|NA|TRBV4-3|few
TGCGCCAGCAGCCAAGATCGGGCAGTCCTAGGCTATGGCTACACCTTC
CASSQDRAVLGYGYTF
>TRBJ2-7|NA|TRBV9|NA
TGTGCCAGCAGCGTAGGATCCGGGCTCTACGAGCAGTACTTC
CASSVGSGLYEQYF
>TRBJ2-1|TRBD2|TRBV4-2|NA
TGTGCCAGCAGCCAAGAACCTAGCGGGGGGCCGGATGAGCAGTTCTTC
CASSQEPSGGPDEQFF